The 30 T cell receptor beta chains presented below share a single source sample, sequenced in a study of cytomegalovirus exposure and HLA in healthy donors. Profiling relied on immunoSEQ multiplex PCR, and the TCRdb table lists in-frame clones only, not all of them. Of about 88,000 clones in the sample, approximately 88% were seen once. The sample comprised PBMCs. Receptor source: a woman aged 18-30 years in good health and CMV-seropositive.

CDR3 region: CASRTGTGEGGELFF. The CDR3 DNA is TGTGCCAGCAGAACCGGGACAGGGGAGGGCGGGGAGCTGTTTTTT. V is TRBV6-6 and J is TRBJ2-2, with 10 bases that match TRBD1. There are 15 residues in the CDR3. The V and J ends lost 6 bases and 7 bases, in that order; junction bases with no gene match: 8. Germline lookup yields CDR1 MNHNY and CDR2 SVGAGI (reference sequence).

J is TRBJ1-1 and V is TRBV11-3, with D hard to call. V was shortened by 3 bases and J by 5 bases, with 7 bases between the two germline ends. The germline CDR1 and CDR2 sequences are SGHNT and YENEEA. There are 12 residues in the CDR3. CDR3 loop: CASSFERTEAFF. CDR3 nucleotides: TGTGCCAGCAGCTTTGAGCGGACTGAAGCTTTCTTT.

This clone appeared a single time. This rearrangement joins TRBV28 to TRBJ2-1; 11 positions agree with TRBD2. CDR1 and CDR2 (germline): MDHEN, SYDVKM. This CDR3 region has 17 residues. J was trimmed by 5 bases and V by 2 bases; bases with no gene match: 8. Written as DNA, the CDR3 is TGTGCCAGCAGTTTAATCGTCGGGGGACTAGCGGACAATGAGCAGTTCTTC. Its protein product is CASSLIVGGLADNEQFF.

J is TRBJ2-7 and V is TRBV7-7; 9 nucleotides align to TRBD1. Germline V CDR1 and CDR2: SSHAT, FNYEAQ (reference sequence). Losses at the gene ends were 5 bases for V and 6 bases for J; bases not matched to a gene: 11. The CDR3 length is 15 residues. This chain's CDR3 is CASSARPGTGTEQYF. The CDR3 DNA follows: TGTGCCAGCAGCGCCCGTCCCGGGACAGGGACCGAGCAGTACTTC. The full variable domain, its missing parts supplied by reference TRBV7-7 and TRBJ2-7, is GAGVSQSPRYKVTKRGQDVTLRCDPISSHATLYWYQQALGQGPEFLTYFNYEAQPDKSGLPSDRFSAERPEGSISTLTIQRTEQRDSAMYRCASSARPGTGTEQYFGPGTRLTVT.

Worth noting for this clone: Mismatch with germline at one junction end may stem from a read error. The CDR3 sequence: CASSLDRLNTEAFF. The CDR3 DNA reads as TGTGCCAGCAGTTTGGACAGGTTGAACACTGAAGCTTTCTTT. The chain uses TRBV5-4 and TRBJ1-1; 7 bases match TRBD1. CDR1 and CDR2 from the germline V gene are SGHNT and YYREEE (reference sequence). This CDR3 comprises 14 residues.

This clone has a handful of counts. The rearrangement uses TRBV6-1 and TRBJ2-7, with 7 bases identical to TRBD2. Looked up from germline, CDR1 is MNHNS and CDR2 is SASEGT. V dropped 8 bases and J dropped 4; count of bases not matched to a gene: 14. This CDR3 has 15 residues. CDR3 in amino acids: CASDTQRDGGYEQYF. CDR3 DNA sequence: TGTGCCAGCGATACGCAGCGGGACGGGGGGTACGAGCAGTACTTC.

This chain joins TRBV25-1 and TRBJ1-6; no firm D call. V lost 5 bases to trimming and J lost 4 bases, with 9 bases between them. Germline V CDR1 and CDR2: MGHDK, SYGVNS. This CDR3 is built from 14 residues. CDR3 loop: CASSIPEYNSPLHF. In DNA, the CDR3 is TGTGCCAGCAGTATCCCAGAATATAATTCACCCCTCCACTTT. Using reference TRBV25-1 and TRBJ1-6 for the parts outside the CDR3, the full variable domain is EADIYQTPRYLVIGTGKKITLECSQTMGHDKMYWYQQDPGMELHLIHYSYGVNSTEKGDLSSESTVSRIRTEHFPLTLESARPSHTSQYLCASSIPEYNSPLHFGNGTRLTVT.

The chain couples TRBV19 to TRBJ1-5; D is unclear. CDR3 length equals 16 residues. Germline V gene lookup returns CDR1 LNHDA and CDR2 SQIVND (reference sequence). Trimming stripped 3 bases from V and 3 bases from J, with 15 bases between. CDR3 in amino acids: CASSIWTGAYNQPQHF. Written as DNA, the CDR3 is TGTGCCAGTAGTATCTGGACTGGAGCTTACAATCAGCCCCAGCATTTT.

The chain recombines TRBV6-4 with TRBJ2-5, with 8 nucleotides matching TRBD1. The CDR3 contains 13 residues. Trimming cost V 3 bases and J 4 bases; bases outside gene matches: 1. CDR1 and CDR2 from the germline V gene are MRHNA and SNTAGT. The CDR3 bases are TGTGCCAGCAGTGAACAGGGGGGAGAGACCCAGTACTTC. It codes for CASSEQGGETQYF.

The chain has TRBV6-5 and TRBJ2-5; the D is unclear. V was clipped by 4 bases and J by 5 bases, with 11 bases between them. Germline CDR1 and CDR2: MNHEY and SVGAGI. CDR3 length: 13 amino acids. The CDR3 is CASSWATRETQYF. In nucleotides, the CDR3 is TGTGCCAGCAGTTGGGCAACCCGGGAGACCCAGTACTTC.

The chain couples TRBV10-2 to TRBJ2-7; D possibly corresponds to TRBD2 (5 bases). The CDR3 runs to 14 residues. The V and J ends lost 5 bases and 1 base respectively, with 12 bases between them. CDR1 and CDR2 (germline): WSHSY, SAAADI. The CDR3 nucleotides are TGCGCCAGCAGTCTCTACGGGGTTTCCTACGAGCAGTACTTC. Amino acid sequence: CASSLYGVSYEQYF.

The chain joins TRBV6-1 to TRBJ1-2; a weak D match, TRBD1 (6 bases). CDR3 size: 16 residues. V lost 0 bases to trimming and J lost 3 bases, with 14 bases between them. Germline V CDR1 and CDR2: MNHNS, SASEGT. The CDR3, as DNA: TGTGCCAGCAGTGAAGCCCCATCCAGGGGAGACTATGGCTACACCTTC. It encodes CASSEAPSRGDYGYTF.

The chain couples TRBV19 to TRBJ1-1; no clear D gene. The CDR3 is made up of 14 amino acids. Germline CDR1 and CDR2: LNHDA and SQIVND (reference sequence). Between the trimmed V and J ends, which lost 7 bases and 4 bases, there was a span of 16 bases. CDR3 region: CASTSLRAATEAFF. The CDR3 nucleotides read TGTGCCAGTACCTCTTTGAGGGCGGCCACTGAAGCTTTCTTT.

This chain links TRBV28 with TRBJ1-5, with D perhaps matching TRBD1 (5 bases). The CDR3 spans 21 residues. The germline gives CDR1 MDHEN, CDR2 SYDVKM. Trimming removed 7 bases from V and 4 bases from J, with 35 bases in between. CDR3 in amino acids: CASTFLARRSRGRGGNQPQHF. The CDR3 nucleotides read TGTGCCAGCACCTTCTTAGCTCGACGGTCTCGCGGGAGGGGTGGAAATCAGCCCCAGCATTTT.

The CDR3: CASSLNRGLLTGELFF. The CDR3 nucleotides read TGTGCCAGCAGCTTGAACAGGGGGCTCCTCACCGGGGAGCTGTTTTTT. V and J are TRBV5-6 and TRBJ2-2; TRBD1 agrees at 9 bases. Germline trimming cut 1 base from V and 4 bases from J; bases unmatched to any gene: 5. Germline CDR1 is SGHDT and CDR2 is YYEEEE. The length of the CDR3 is 16 residues.

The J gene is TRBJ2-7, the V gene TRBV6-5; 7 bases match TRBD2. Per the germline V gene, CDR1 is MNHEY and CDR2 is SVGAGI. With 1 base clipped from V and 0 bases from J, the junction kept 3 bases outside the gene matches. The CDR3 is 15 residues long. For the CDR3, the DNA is TGTGCCAGCAGTTACTTTGGCGGGAGCTCCTACGAGCAGTACTTC. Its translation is CASSYFGGSSYEQYF.

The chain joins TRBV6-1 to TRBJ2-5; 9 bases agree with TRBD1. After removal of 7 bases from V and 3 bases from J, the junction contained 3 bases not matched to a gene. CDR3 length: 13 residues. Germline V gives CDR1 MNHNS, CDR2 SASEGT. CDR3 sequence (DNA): TGTGCCAGCACCGGGACAGGGAAAGAGACCCAGTACTTC. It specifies CASTGTGKETQYF.

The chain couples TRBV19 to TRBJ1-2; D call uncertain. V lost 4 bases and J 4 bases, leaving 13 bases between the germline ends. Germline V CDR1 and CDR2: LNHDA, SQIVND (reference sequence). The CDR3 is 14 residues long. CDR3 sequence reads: CASSTSGGSYGYTF. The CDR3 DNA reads TGTGCCAGTAGTACGTCTGGTGGTAGCTATGGCTACACCTTC.

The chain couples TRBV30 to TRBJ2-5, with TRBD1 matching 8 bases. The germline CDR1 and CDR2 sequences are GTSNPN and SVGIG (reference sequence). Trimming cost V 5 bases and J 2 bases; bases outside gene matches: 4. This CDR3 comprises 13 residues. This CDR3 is CAWGTGGQETQYF. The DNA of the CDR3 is TGTGCCTGGGGGACAGGAGGTCAAGAGACCCAGTACTTC. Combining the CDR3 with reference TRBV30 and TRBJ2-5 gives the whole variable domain SQTIHQWPATLVQPVGSPLSLECTVEGTSNPNLYWYRQAAGRGLQLLFYSVGIGQISSEVPQNLSASRPQDRQFILSSKKLLLSDSGFYLCAWGTGGQETQYFGPGTRLLVL.

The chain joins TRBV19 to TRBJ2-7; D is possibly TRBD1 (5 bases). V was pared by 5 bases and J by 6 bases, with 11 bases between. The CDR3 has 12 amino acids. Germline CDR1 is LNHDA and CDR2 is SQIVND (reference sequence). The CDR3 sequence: CASSPGWGEQYF. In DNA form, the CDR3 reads TGTGCCAGTAGTCCAGGGTGGGGCGAGCAGTACTTC.

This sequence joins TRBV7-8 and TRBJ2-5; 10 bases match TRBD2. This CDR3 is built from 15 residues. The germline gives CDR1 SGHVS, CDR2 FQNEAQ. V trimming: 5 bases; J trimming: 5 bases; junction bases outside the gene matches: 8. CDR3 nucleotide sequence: TGTGCCAGCAGCCCCGAGCGGGGGGGCCGGGAGACCCAGTACTTC. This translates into CASSPERGGRETQYF.

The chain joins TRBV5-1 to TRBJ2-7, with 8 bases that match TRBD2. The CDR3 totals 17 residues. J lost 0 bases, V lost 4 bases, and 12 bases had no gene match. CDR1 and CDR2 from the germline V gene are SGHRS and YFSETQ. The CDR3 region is CASSAFTSGPSSYEQYF. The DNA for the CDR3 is TGCGCCAGCAGCGCCTTCACTAGCGGACCTAGCTCCTACGAGCAGTACTTC. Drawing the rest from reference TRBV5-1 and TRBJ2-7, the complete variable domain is KAGVTQTPRYLIKTRGQQVTLSCSPISGHRSVSWYQQTPGQGLQFLFEYFSETQRNKGNFPGRFSGRQFSNSRSEMNVSTLELGDSALYLCASSAFTSGPSSYEQYFGPGTRLTVT.

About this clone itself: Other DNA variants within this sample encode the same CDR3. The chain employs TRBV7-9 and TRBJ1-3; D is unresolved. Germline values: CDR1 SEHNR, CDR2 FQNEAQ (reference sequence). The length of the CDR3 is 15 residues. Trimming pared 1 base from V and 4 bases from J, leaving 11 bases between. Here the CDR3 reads CASSLGGGAGNTIYF. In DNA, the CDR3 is TGTGCCAGCAGCTTAGGAGGAGGCGCCGGAAACACCATATATTTT.

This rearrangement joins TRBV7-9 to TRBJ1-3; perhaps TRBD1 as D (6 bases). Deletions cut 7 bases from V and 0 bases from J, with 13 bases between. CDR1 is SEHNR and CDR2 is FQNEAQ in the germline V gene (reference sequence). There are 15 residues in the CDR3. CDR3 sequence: CASTNDRFSGNTIYF. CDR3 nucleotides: TGTGCCAGCACCAATGACAGGTTCTCTGGAAACACCATATATTTT.

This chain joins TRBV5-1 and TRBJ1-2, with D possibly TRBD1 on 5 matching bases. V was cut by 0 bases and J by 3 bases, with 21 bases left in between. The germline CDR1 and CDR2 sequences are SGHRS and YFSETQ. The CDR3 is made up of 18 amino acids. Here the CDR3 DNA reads TGCGCCAGCAGCTTGGAACCCTATGGGGGGGGAATGGACTATGGCTACACCTTC. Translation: CASSLEPYGGGMDYGYTF. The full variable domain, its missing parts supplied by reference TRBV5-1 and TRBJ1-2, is KAGVTQTPRYLIKTRGQQVTLSCSPISGHRSVSWYQQTPGQGLQFLFEYFSETQRNKGNFPGRFSGRQFSNSRSEMNVSTLELGDSALYLCASSLEPYGGGMDYGYTFGSGTRLTVV.

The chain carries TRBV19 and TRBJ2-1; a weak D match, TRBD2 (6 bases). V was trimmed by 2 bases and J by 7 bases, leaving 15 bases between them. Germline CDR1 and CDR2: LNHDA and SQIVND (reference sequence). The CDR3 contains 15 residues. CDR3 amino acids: CASSITSSLENEQFF. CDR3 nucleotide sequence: TGTGCCAGTAGTATAACTAGCTCGCTCGAGAATGAGCAGTTCTTC.

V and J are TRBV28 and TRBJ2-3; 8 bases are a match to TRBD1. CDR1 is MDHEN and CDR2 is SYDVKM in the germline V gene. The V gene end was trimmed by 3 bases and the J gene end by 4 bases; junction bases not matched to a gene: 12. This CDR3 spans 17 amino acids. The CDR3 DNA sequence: TGTGCCAGCAGTTTTCGGACAGGGAATAGATTGGCAGATACGCAGTATTTT. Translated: CASSFRTGNRLADTQYF.

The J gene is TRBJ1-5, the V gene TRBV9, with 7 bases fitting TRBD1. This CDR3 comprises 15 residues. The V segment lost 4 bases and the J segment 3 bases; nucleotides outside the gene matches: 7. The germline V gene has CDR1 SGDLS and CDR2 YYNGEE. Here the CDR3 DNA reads TGTGCCAGCAGCACCTACGGGACAGCCAATCAGCCCCAGCATTTT. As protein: CASSTYGTANQPQHF.

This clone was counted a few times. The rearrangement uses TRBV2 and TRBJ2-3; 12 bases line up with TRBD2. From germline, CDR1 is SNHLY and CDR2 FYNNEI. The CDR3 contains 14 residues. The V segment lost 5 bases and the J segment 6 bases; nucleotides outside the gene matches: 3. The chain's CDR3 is CASSRLAGDDTQYF. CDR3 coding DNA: TGTGCCAGCAGTAGACTAGCGGGGGATGATACGCAGTATTTT. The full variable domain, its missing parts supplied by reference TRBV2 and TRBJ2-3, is EPEVTQTPSHQVTQMGQEVILRCVPISNHLYFYWYRQILGQKVEFLVSFYNNEISEKSEIFDDQFSVERPDGSNFTLKIRSTKLEDSAMYFCASSRLAGDDTQYFGPGTRLTVL.

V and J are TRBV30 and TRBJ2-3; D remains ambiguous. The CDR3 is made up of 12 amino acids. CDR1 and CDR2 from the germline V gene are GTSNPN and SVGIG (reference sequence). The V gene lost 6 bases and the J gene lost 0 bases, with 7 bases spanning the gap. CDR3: CACRASTDTQYF. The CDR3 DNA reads TGTGCCTGCCGAGCTAGCACAGATACGCAGTATTTT. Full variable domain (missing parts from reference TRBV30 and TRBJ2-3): SQTIHQWPATLVQPVGSPLSLECTVEGTSNPNLYWYRQAAGRGLQLLFYSVGIGQISSEVPQNLSASRPQDRQFILSSKKLLLSDSGFYLCACRASTDTQYFGPGTRLTVL.